The clone carrying this T cell receptor (beta chain) has just one count. The entry originates in a study of blood T cell repertoires in COVID-19. Across the whole study: Samples taken during acute and convalescent COVID-19 were collected in the United States, Italy and Spain. PBMCs, B-cell-depleted T cells, or T cells provided the cDNA or gDNA that made up the material.

The protocol was immunoSEQ multiplex PCR, while the TCRdb copy is restricted to in-frame clones and leaves out a portion. This sample carries about 43,000 clones, 75% to 90% of them seen once, and the ten largest clones take approximately 10%. V gave up 4 bases and J gave up 1 base, with 8 bases separating them. The CDR3 consists of 14 residues. CDR1 KGHDR and CDR2 SFDVKD come from the germline V gene. This TCR was recovered from a woman aged 80 or older with active COVID-19. The sequenced sample consisted of peripheral blood. The chain links TRBV24-1 to TRBJ2-3, with D tentatively TRBD2 (6 bases). The CDR3 coding sequence is TGTGCCACCAGTGAGGGGGGTCGCACAGATACGCAGTATTTT. This encodes CATSEGGRTDTQYF.